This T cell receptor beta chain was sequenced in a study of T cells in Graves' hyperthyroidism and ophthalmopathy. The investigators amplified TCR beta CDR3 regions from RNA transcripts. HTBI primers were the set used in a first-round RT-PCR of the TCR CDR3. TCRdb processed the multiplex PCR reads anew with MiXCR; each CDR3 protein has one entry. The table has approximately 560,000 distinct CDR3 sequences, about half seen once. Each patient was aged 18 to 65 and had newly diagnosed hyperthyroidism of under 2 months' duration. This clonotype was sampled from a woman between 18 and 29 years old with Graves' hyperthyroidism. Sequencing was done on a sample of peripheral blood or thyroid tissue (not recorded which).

The CDR3 DNA is TGTGCCAGCAGCTTAGCACACGGACGAGAGACCCAGTACTTC. Translating it yields CASSLAHGRETQYF. J is TRBJ2-5 and V is TRBV7-2; D is unresolved. The germline CDR1 and CDR2 sequences are SGHTA and FQGNSA. V lost 0 bases, J lost 4 bases, and 9 bases lay in between. The CDR3 consists of 14 residues.